A selection of T cell receptor beta chains follows, all from one sample in a study of T cell clonotyping in hematopoietic cell transplantation. Libraries were prepared by immunoSEQ multiplex PCR; TCRdb keeps only in-frame clonotypes and omits some of them. The table has 13,000 or so clones, roughly 90% seen once. Sequencing input: peripheral blood mononuclear cells. All receptors derive from a young man in good health. Some clones in this sample may be carry-over from other donors' samples. Each CDR3 is given with its conserved first and last residue. A D gene is named only where the DNA matches it firmly. Clone size is stated in some rows and not others, as once, few, many or a class when expanded.

V	size	J	D	CDR3	DNA
TRBV6-5	.	TRBJ2-1	TRBD2	CASSYSIAGGHNEQFF	TGTGCCAGCAGTTACTCGATAGCGGGGGGCCACAATGAGCAGTTCTTC
TRBV6-5	.	TRBJ1-1	.	CASGLWPEAFF	TGTGCCAGCGGGCTTTGGCCTGAAGCTTTCTTT
TRBV4-2	.	TRBJ2-5	TRBD2	CASSQEGPRSGSTETQYF	TGTGCCAGCAGCCAAGAAGGACCCAGGAGCGGGAGTACGGAGACCCAGTACTTC
TRBV2	.	TRBJ2-5	TRBD1	CASSEQGAAETQYF	TGTGCCAGCAGTGAACAGGGGGCGGCGGAGACCCAGTACTTC
TRBV7-9	.	TRBJ1-1	.	CASSNSRDDTEAFF	TGTGCCAGCAGTAACAGCAGGGATGACACTGAAGCTTTCTTT
TRBV5-5	.	TRBJ1-1	.	CASSLAELATEAFF	TGTGCCAGCAGCTTGGCTGAGTTGGCCACTGAAGCTTTCTTT
TRBV4-1	.	TRBJ2-7	.	CASSQDIGAYEQYF	TGCGCCAGCAGCCAAGATATCGGAGCCTACGAGCAGTACTTC
TRBV7-8	.	TRBJ1-1	.	CASSSLRGGDEAFF	TGTGCCAGCAGCTCCCTCCGCGGAGGTGATGAAGCTTTCTTT
TRBV7-6	.	TRBJ2-5	TRBD1	CASSLGVGQQETQYF	TGTGCCAGCAGCTTAGGGGTGGGACAGCAAGAGACCCAGTACTTC
TRBV5-1	.	TRBJ2-7	TRBD1	CASSLAATGSYEQYF	TGCGCCAGCAGCTTGGCCGCGACAGGGTCCTACGAGCAGTACTTC
TRBV5-6	.	TRBJ2-7	TRBD2	CASSFRGGRPYEQYF	TGTGCCAGCAGCTTTCGGGGGGGGCGACCCTACGAGCAGTACTTC
TRBV4-1	.	TRBJ1-2	.	CASSQSTYVGYTF	TGCGCCAGCAGCCAAAGTACATACGTGGGCTACACCTTC
TRBV4-1	few	TRBJ2-1	TRBD1	CASSQPLLRDRGVDNEQFF	TGCGCCAGCAGCCAACCGCTCCTCCGGGACAGGGGAGTAGACAATGAGCAGTTCTTC
TRBV5-1	.	TRBJ1-4	.	CASSPQQNEKLFF	TGCGCCAGCAGCCCGCAGCAGAATGAAAAACTGTTTTTT
TRBV11-2	.	TRBJ2-2	TRBD1	CASSLDGAGGKLFF	TGTGCCAGCAGCTTAGACGGGGCAGGGGGCAAGCTGTTTTTT
TRBV4-2	.	TRBJ2-2	TRBD2	CASSQELTPSGGNGELFF	TGTGCCAGCAGCCAAGAATTAACGCCTAGCGGTGGGAACGGGGAGCTGTTTTTT
TRBV7-9	once	TRBJ2-2	.	CASSSGGRGTGELFF	TGTGCCAGCAGCTCCGGAGGGCGAGGTACCGGGGAGCTGTTTTTT
TRBV2	.	TRBJ2-1	.	CATAASYNEQFF	TGTGCCACGGCGGCGTCCTACAATGAGCAGTTCTTC
TRBV6-5	.	TRBJ2-3	.	CASSPRDSGTDTQYF	TGTGCCAGCAGTCCCCGGGACTCAGGCACAGATACGCAGTATTTT
TRBV10-3	.	TRBJ2-7	.	CAISDQDRNSYEQYF	TGTGCCATCAGTGACCAGGACAGAAACTCCTACGAGCAGTACTTC
TRBV5-8	.	TRBJ2-7	.	CASSPWGRVLTYEQYF	TGTGCCAGCAGCCCCTGGGGGCGGGTCCTTACCTACGAGCAGTACTTC
TRBV19	once	TRBJ1-2	.	CASSPWSFPLEGGYTF	TGTGCCAGTAGTCCTTGGTCGTTTCCCCTAGAGGGCGGCTACACCTTC
TRBV7-8	.	TRBJ2-3	.	CASRAPNTDTQYF	TGTGCCAGCAGAGCTCCCAACACAGATACGCAGTATTTT
TRBV5-6	.	TRBJ1-4	.	CASSWGALNEKLFF	TGTGCCAGCAGCTGGGGCGCTCTTAATGAAAAACTGTTTTTT
TRBV14	.	TRBJ2-7	.	CASSQDPGAFYEQYF	TGTGCCAGCAGCCAAGATCCAGGGGCCTTCTACGAGCAGTACTTC
TRBV11-2	.	TRBJ1-4	TRBD1	CASSLTQGAANEKLFF	TGTGCCAGCAGCTTGACACAGGGGGCGGCTAATGAAAAACTGTTTTTT
TRBV19	.	TRBJ1-1	.	CASSISGGRTEAFF	TGTGCCAGTAGCATTTCCGGGGGGAGGACTGAAGCTTTCTTT
TRBV7-2	.	TRBJ2-1	TRBD1	CASSLSRAGGGEEQFF	TGTGCCAGCAGCTTAAGCCGAGCAGGGGGCGGAGAGGAGCAGTTCTTC
TRBV5-1	once	TRBJ2-1	.	CASSLSPGGNEQFF	TGCGCCAGCAGCTTGTCCCCCGGGGGCAATGAGCAGTTCTTC
TRBV2	.	TRBJ2-2	TRBD1	CASIRSGGSGELFF	TGTGCCAGCATCCGTTCAGGGGGCTCGGGGGAGCTGTTTTTT
TRBV9	.	TRBJ2-1	TRBD2	CASSPSSGSPYNEQFF	TGTGCCAGCAGCCCCTCTAGCGGGAGTCCCTACAATGAGCAGTTCTTC
TRBV7-9	.	TRBJ2-5	.	CASSIDRTQETQYF	TGTGCCAGCAGCATCGACAGGACGCAAGAGACCCAGTACTTC
TRBV5-5	.	TRBJ1-2	.	CASSPSSGTHNYGYTF	TGTGCCAGCAGTCCTTCCTCCGGGACACATAACTATGGCTACACCTTC
TRBV5-8	.	TRBJ2-1	.	CASSTTRLGEQFF	TGTGCCAGCAGCACGACTCGGCTCGGAGAGCAGTTCTTC
TRBV30	.	TRBJ1-5	.	CAWSVQGNQPQHF	TGTGCCTGGAGTGTACAGGGCAATCAGCCCCAGCATTTT
TRBV6-6	.	TRBJ1-2	.	CASSYSTNPGGAVTF	TGTGCCAGCAGTTACTCCACTAACCCGGGGGGGGCAGTCACCTTC
TRBV30	.	TRBJ1-1	.	CAWGDSNTEAFF	TGTGCCTGGGGAGACAGCAACACTGAAGCTTTCTTT
TRBV6-6	.	TRBJ1-5	.	CASSYGGGGQPQHF	TGTGCCAGCAGTTACGGAGGGGGAGGTCAGCCCCAGCATTTT
TRBV19	.	TRBJ2-3	.	CASSIGPGNTQYF	TGTGCCAGTAGTATAGGGCCAGGGAATACGCAGTATTTT
TRBV11-2	once	TRBJ2-7	.	CASSLAVGVGYEQYF	TGTGCCAGCAGCTTAGCTGTAGGCGTCGGGTACGAGCAGTACTTC